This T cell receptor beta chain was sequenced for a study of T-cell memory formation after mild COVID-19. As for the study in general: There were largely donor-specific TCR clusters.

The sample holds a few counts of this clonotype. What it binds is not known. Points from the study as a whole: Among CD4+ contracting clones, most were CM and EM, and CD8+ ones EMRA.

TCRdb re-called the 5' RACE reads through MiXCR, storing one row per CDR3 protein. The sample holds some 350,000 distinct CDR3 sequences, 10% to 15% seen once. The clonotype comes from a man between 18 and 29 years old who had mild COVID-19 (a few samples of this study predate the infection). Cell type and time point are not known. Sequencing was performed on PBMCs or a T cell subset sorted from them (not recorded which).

The CDR3 coding sequence is TGTGCCAGCAGTTATCTGGACAGGGGGTTCTACGAGCAGTACTTC. It translates to CASSYLDRGFYEQYF. The chain combines TRBV5-4 with TRBJ2-7; TRBD1 agrees at 10 bases. CDR3 length: 15 amino acids. Per germline, CDR1 SGHNT and CDR2 YYREEE (reference sequence). V shed 5 bases, J shed 3 bases, and the junction held 8 bases outside the gene matches.